Listed below are T cell receptor beta chains from one sample, sequenced in a study of blood T cell repertoires in COVID-19. Sequencing used immunoSEQ multiplex PCR; TCRdb keeps in-frame clones, though not all of them. The sample carries under 200,000 clones, 88% recorded once. The specimen was peripheral blood. These receptors all stem from a man between 18 and 29 years old with active or convalescent COVID-19. Each CDR3 is given with its conserved first and last residue. D genes are given only for firm matches. The size of a clone is reported for some rows only, either as once, few or many, or as a class for expanded clones.

D gene | J gene | V gene | clone size | CDR3 DNA | CDR3 protein
NA | TRBJ1-6 | TRBV24-1 | NA | TGTGCCACCAGCGATGGGGGGGTGGATAATTCACCCCTCCACTTT | CATSDGGVDNSPLHF
NA | TRBJ1-1 | TRBV27 | once | TGTGCCAGCAGTCCGACCGGGAGTAGGGTCGGGAACACTGAAGCTTTCTTT | CASSPTGSRVGNTEAFF
TRBD2 | TRBJ2-7 | TRBV5-8 | NA | TGTGCCAGCAGCTCCCCCGCCGGGAGGGCCCTAGAGCAGTACTTC | CASSSPAGRALEQYF
NA | TRBJ1-6 | TRBV24-1 | few | TGTGCCACCAGTGATTTTAGAGTACGGGGGGACCCCTATAATTCACCCCTCCACTTT | CATSDFRVRGDPYNSPLHF
TRBD2 | TRBJ2-3 | TRBV4-1 | NA | TGCGCCAGCAGCGCCACAACTAGCGGGAGTTTCCTTGATACGCAGTATTTT | CASSATTSGSFLDTQYF
NA | TRBJ2-2 | TRBV19 | NA | TGTGCCAGTATCTTGGGGGCTGCGAACACCGGGGAGCTGTTTTTT | CASILGAANTGELFF
TRBD1 | TRBJ1-2 | TRBV6-2/TRBV6-3 | NA | TGTGCCAGCAGTTCAGACAGGGGATGGAGTATGGATGGCTACACCTTC | CASSSDRGWSMDGYTF
NA | TRBJ2-7 | TRBV9 | NA | TGTGCCAGCAGCGCCGGGACACTTAGCTCCTACGAGCAGTACTTC | CASSAGTLSSYEQYF
NA | TRBJ1-2 | TRBV7-9 | NA | TGTGCCAGCAGCTTAGTCGCGGGGAACTTCTATGGCTACACCTTC | CASSLVAGNFYGYTF
NA | TRBJ2-3 | TRBV6-1 | NA | TGTGCCAGCAGTGAATGGTCAGCCCCGGGGTCAGATACGCAGTATTTT | CASSEWSAPGSDTQYF
NA | TRBJ1-3 | TRBV7-9 | NA | TGTGCCAGCAGCTTACGGTCGGGGTTGGGCTCTGGAAACACCATATATTTT | CASSLRSGLGSGNTIYF
TRBD2 | TRBJ2-2 | TRBV9 | NA | TGTGCCAGCAGCGTGAGCCCTGGGCTAGCGGGGGCTAACACCGGGGAGCTGTTTTTT | CASSVSPGLAGANTGELFF
TRBD2 | TRBJ2-3 | TRBV3-1/TRBV3-2 | NA | TGTGCCAGCAGCCAAGAACCTAGCGGGAACACAGATACGCAGTATTTT | CASSQEPSGNTDTQYF
NA | TRBJ2-3 | TRBV7-9 | few | TGTGCCAGCAGCTGGGGGGAGGGCACAGATACGCAGTATTTT | CASSWGEGTDTQYF
NA | TRBJ2-1 | TRBV27 | NA | TGTGCCAGCAGTTCTGGTGGGAGGTTATACAATGAGCAGTTCTTC | CASSSGGRLYNEQFF
NA | TRBJ1-4 | TRBV12-5 | NA | TGTGCTAGTGGTTTGACTCGAACCACCTATAATGAAAAACTGTTTTTT | CASGLTRTTYNEKLFF
NA | TRBJ1-1 | TRBV5-1 | NA | TGCGCCAGCAGCTTGGGACCCGGAGGGCTGAACACTGAAGCTTTCTTT | CASSLGPGGLNTEAFF
NA | TRBJ2-3 | TRBV21-1 | NA | TGTGCCAGCAGCAAAGATCTGACTAGCGGGAGGGCCCTGATACTCACAGATACGCAGTATTTT | CASSKDLTSGRALILTDTQYF
NA | TRBJ1-6 | TRBV6-5 | NA | TGTGCCAGCATTAGTTCCAACCCCCGGGGGTCACCCCTCCACTTT | CASISSNPRGSPLHF
TRBD2 | TRBJ2-1 | TRBV5-1 | NA | TGCGCCAGCAGCTTGGTGGGCCCTAGCGGACCCTACAATGAGCAGTTCTTC | CASSLVGPSGPYNEQFF
NA | TRBJ2-3 | TRBV6-6 | NA | TGTGCCAGCAGCGGCCTCGGAGTTGCTACAGATACGCAGTATTTT | CASSGLGVATDTQYF
NA | TRBJ1-1 | TRBV6-5 | NA | TGTGCCAGCAGCGCCACGAGGGACACTGAAGCTTTCTTT | CASSATRDTEAFF
NA | TRBJ1-1 | TRBV14 | NA | TGTGCCAGCAGACCGAACATGAACACTGAAGCTTTCTTT | CASRPNMNTEAFF
NA | TRBJ2-1 | TRBV5-1 | NA | TGCGCCAGCAGCTTGGATCTGTCCTACAATGAGCAGTTCTTC | CASSLDLSYNEQFF
TRBD2 | TRBJ2-3 | TRBV3-1/TRBV3-2 | NA | TGTGCCGGCAGCCTAATAACTAGCGGGTTCGCAGATACGCAGTATTTT | CAGSLITSGFADTQYF
NA | TRBJ2-2 | TRBV2 | NA | TGTGCCAGCAGGTCGACTTGGACCGGGGAGCTGTTTTTT | CASRSTWTGELFF
TRBD2 | TRBJ2-3 | TRBV7-9 | NA | TGTGCCAGCAGCTCGGGGACTAGCGGGAGGCCGTCCACAGATACGCAGTATTTT | CASSSGTSGRPSTDTQYF
NA | TRBJ2-3 | TRBV4-1 | NA | TGCGCCAGCAGCCCAGGGGCTTGGGATACGCAGTATTTT | CASSPGAWDTQYF
NA | TRBJ2-7 | TRBV6-5 | NA | TGTGCCAGCAGTCCCGGGACTTTGGCCTACGAGCAGTACTTC | CASSPGTLAYEQYF
NA | TRBJ1-3 | TRBV6-1 | NA | TGTGCCAGCAGTGAACTGGGAGCTGGAAACACCATATATTTT | CASSELGAGNTIYF
NA | TRBJ1-1 | TRBV7-9 | NA | TGTGCCAGCAGCTTAGGACAGCCGAACACTGAAGCTTTCTTT | CASSLGQPNTEAFF
TRBD1 | TRBJ1-2 | TRBV27 | NA | TGTGCCAGCAGTTTATCGGACAGGGGTGGCTATGGCTACACCTTC | CASSLSDRGGYGYTF
TRBD2 | TRBJ2-1 | TRBV6-5 | NA | TGTGCCAGCACGGGACTAGTCTACAATGAGCAGTTCTTC | CASTGLVYNEQFF
TRBD2 | TRBJ2-1 | TRBV12-5 | NA | TGTGCTAGTACGGGGACTAGCCCTTACAATGAGCAGTTCTTC | CASTGTSPYNEQFF
NA | TRBJ1-1 | TRBV5-1 | NA | TGCGCCAGCAGCTTGGAAGGGGTTGAAAAAGCTTTCTTT | CASSLEGVEKAFF
TRBD2 | TRBJ2-1 | TRBV23-1 | NA | TGCGCCAGCAGTCAAATAGCGGGAGGCGATGAGCAGTTCTTC | CASSQIAGGDEQFF
TRBD2 | TRBJ2-1 | TRBV18 | NA | TGTGCCAGCTCACCTAACGGGGGGGCCGCTGAGCAGTTCTTC | CASSPNGGAAEQFF
NA | TRBJ2-5 | TRBV5-8 | once | TGTGCCAGCAGTGGCATCCAAGAGACCCAGTACTTC | CASSGIQETQYF
NA | TRBJ1-2 | TRBV5-5 | NA | TGTGCCAGCAGCGGCAGGGTTACTGGCTACACCTTC | CASSGRVTGYTF
TRBD2 | TRBJ2-1 | TRBV3-1/TRBV3-2 | NA | TGTGCCAGCAGCCAAGTTTCGGCTGCGGGAGGTGAGCAGTTCTTC | CASSQVSAAGGEQFF
NA | TRBJ2-5 | TRBV19 | NA | TGTGCCAGTAGTATGTCGGGGTATCCTCAAGAGGCCCAGTACTTC | CASSMSGYPQEAQYF
TRBD1 | TRBJ1-3 | TRBV19 | NA | TGTGCCAGTAGTCGGGACAGGGTTTCGGGAAACACCATATATTTT | CASSRDRVSGNTIYF
NA | TRBJ2-7 | TRBV6-2/TRBV6-3 | NA | TGTGCCAGCAGTTATCGGGCGGGATCCACCTACGAGCAGTACTTC | CASSYRAGSTYEQYF
NA | TRBJ2-7 | TRBV6-5 | NA | TGTGCCAGCAGACCCTCGGCGGACGAGCAGTACTTC | CASRPSADEQYF
NA | TRBJ2-1 | TRBV19 | few | TGTGCCAGTAGTAGTACTGGTGGAGGCAATGAGCAGTTCTTC | CASSSTGGGNEQFF
NA | TRBJ1-6 | TRBV2 | NA | TGTGCCAGCAGATTAACAGGCGGGGTCGGATATTCACCCCTCCACTTT | CASRLTGGVGYSPLHF
NA | TRBJ2-7 | TRBV30 | NA | TGTGCCTGGAGTACCGGACAGTCGTACTCCTACGAGCAGTACTTC | CAWSTGQSYSYEQYF
NA | TRBJ1-6 | TRBV2 | NA | TGTGCCAGCAAAAGGGGCTCCTATAATTCACCCCTCCACTTT | CASKRGSYNSPLHF
NA | TRBJ2-7 | TRBV6-2/TRBV6-3 | NA | TGTGCCAGCAGTTATTGGGGCCTCCGGGACGAGCAGTACTTC | CASSYWGLRDEQYF
NA | TRBJ1-6 | TRBV5-4 | NA | TGTGCCAGCAGCTTTAACAGCCTAAATAATTCACCCCTCCACTTT | CASSFNSLNNSPLHF
TRBD2 | TRBJ2-5 | TRBV15 | NA | TGTGCCACCAGCAGACGAGTAGCGGGAGGAGAGACCCAGTACTTC | CATSRRVAGGETQYF
NA | TRBJ2-7 | TRBV18 | NA | TGTGCCAGCTCAACATACCGGGGTGACGAGCAGTACTTC | CASSTYRGDEQYF
NA | TRBJ1-2 | TRBV24-1 | NA | TGTGCCACCCATAGCGGGGGAGGCAGCGCAGGCTACACCTTC | CATHSGGGSAGYTF
TRBD1 | TRBJ1-2 | TRBV15 | NA | TGTGCCACCAGCAGGGGGGACAGGGAGGACTATGGCTACACCTTC | CATSRGDREDYGYTF
TRBD2 | TRBJ2-3 | TRBV18 | NA | TGTGCCAGCTCGGAGCGGGAGGCCAGGGATACGCAGTATTTT | CASSEREARDTQYF
NA | TRBJ1-2 | TRBV23-1 | NA | TGCGCCAGCAGTCAGAACGGCTATGGCTACACCTTC | CASSQNGYGYTF
NA | TRBJ1-5 | TRBV5-8 | NA | TGTGCCAGCAGCTTGGGACAGGCCCCCAATCAGCCCCAGCATTTT | CASSLGQAPNQPQHF
NA | TRBJ2-5 | TRBV5-1 | NA | TGCGCCAGCAGCTTGGGAACGACAAGGGGATTAGAGACCCAGTACTTC | CASSLGTTRGLETQYF
TRBD2 | TRBJ2-1 | TRBV27 | NA | TGTGCCAGCAGTGAACTAGCGTCCTCCTACAATGAGCAGTTCTTC | CASSELASSYNEQFF